This TCR beta chain was obtained from a study of T cell responses to AZD1222 COVID-19 vaccine. Only in-frame clones appear in the TCRdb table, and some are missing; sequencing was by immunoSEQ multiplex PCR. The sample lists about 160,000 clones, 94% occurring once. Findings and limits, study-wide: Repertoire samples came only from after the peak T cell response. When two AZD1222 doses had been given, Spike-specific TCR breadth and depth rose. Spike was spanned by vaccine-associated CD4 TCRs, which were dominant at 160-218 and 743-854.

Germline V gives CDR1 LNHDA, CDR2 SQIVND (reference sequence). After removal of 4 bases from V and 2 bases from J, the junction contained 12 bases not matched to a gene. The CDR3 length is 18 residues. To note about this clone: Antigen unknown.

The TCR was taken from an adult who received the AZD1222 COVID-19 vaccine. The sample here was peripheral blood, taken 28 days after the second AZD1222 dose. The chain recombines TRBV19 with TRBJ1-5, with 9 bases aligning to TRBD1. The CDR3 reads CASSTYRGPSSGNQPQHF. CDR3 sequence (DNA): TGTGCCAGTAGTACATACAGGGGGCCATCCTCGGGCAATCAGCCCCAGCATTTT.